These 22 T cell receptor beta chains came from one sample sequenced in a study of T cell responses to AZD1222 COVID-19 vaccine (dated by TCRdb to 2020 to 2023). Receptor amplification or capture employed the immunoSEQ multiplex PCR assay. Imported from immuneACCESS, the table was reduced by TCRdb to in-frame sequences with V and J called. These copies leave out some clones; in studies compared against another copy, an unresolved V gene accounts for under half, and the cause of the remainder is not known. Here the sample has 100,000 to 150,000 clones; about 89% occur a single time. The ten largest make up approximately 27% of the sample. The time point label of this sample denotes: baseline before first vaccination. Sequences were derived from peripheral blood, sampled on day 0 of AZD1222 vaccination. The receptors were sampled from an adult in good health.

The chain uses TRBV7-3 and TRBJ1-4; D might be TRBD1 (5 bases). The CDR3 spans 18 residues. Per the germline V gene, CDR1 is SGHTA and CDR2 is FQGTGA. The ends were cut back, 0 bases at V and 7 bases at J, with 21 bases in the middle. The CDR3 DNA is TGTGCCAGCAGCTTAACTGGGGGATCCCGGGACTTCAGTGAAAAACTGTTTTTT. The encoded protein is CASSLTGGSRDFSEKLFF.

This clone has a single count. The sample has other DNA sequences that encode this CDR3 too. The chain employs TRBV29-1 and TRBJ1-1; 8 bases map to TRBD1. This CDR3 comprises 13 residues. V gave up 7 bases and J gave up 0 bases; unmatched junction bases: 4. In germline, CDR1 is SQVTM, CDR2 ANQGSEA. In DNA form, the CDR3 reads TGCAGCGGAAACAGGGGGATGAACACTGAAGCTTTCTTT. Translating it yields CSGNRGMNTEAFF. Together with reference TRBV29-1 and TRBJ1-1, the CDR3 gives the full variable domain: SAVISQKPSRDICQRGTSLTIQCQVDSQVTMMFWYRQQPGQSLTLIATANQGSEATYESGFVIDKFPISRPNLTFSTLTVSNMSPEDSSIYLCSGNRGMNTEAFFGQGTRLTVV.

The chain links TRBV6-1 to TRBJ2-5; no definite D call. Germline-derived CDR1 and CDR2 are MNHNS and SASEGT. The CDR3 loop spans 14 amino acids. The V and J ends lost 1 base and 3 bases respectively, with 9 bases between them. The CDR3 spells CASSEVFWEETQYF. CDR3 nucleotide sequence: TGTGCCAGCAGTGAAGTTTTCTGGGAAGAGACCCAGTACTTC.

The CDR3 region has the DNA TGTGCCAGCAGCCGGAGAGGGACAGGGAGCAATCAGCCCCAGCATTTT. This codes for CASSRRGTGSNQPQHF. This sequence joins TRBV5-6 and TRBJ1-5, with 9 bases identical to TRBD1. The length of the CDR3 is 16 residues. V shed 4 bases and J 1 base; nucleotides not matched to a gene: 6. Germline V gives CDR1 SGHDT, CDR2 YYEEEE. The full variable domain, completed using reference TRBV5-6 and TRBJ1-5, is DAGVTQSPTHLIKTRGQQVTLRCSPKSGHDTVSWYQQALGQGPQFIFQYYEEEERQRGNFPDRFSGHQFPNYSSELNVNALLLGDSALYLCASSRRGTGSNQPQHFGDGTRLSIL.

The genes are TRBV3-1 (or the pseudogene TRBV3-2) and TRBJ1-6; D is uncertain. This CDR3 spans 13 amino acids. V lost 4 bases and J lost 6, with 7 bases in between. From germline, CDR1 is LGHDT and CDR2 YNNKEL (reference sequence). The CDR3 DNA reads TGTGCCAGCAGCCCACTTACTAATTCACCCCTCCACTTT. Amino acids: CASSPLTNSPLHF.

The rearrangement joins TRBV10-3 to TRBJ1-2; D is undetermined. V gave up 2 bases and J gave up 8 bases, with 12 bases separating them. The CDR3 is 13 residues long. Germline lookup yields CDR1 ENHRY and CDR2 SYGVKD. The CDR3 is CAISEVGLWGYTF. In DNA form, the CDR3 reads TGTGCCATCAGTGAGGTGGGGTTGTGGGGCTACACCTTC.

This chain joins TRBV6-5 and TRBJ1-3; no definite D call. Germline-derived CDR1 and CDR2 are MNHEY and SVGAGI. CDR3 length: 15 amino acids. The V end was cut by 7 bases, the J end by 2 bases, with 15 bases between. The CDR3 coding sequence is TGTGCCAGCAAGGTGACGGGATCAACTGGAAACACCATATATTTT. Protein sequence: CASKVTGSTGNTIYF.

The chain joins TRBV18 to TRBJ2-3; TRBD1 or TRBD2 may be the D gene (5 bases each). Germline CDR1 KGHSH, CDR2 LQKENI. The CDR3 runs to 15 residues. V dropped 0 bases and J dropped 2 bases, with 9 bases sitting between them. CDR3: CASSPPGDPTDTQYF. The CDR3 coding sequence is TGTGCCAGCTCACCACCGGGGGACCCCACAGATACGCAGTATTTT.

V is TRBV10-3 and J is TRBJ1-2, with 9 bases identical to TRBD1. V shed 6 bases and J 5 bases; nucleotides not matched to a gene: 7. CDR3 length: 14 amino acids. Germline lookup yields CDR1 ENHRY and CDR2 SYGVKD. The CDR3, as DNA: TGTGCCATCAGAGACGTACAGGGGGCGTATGGCTACACCTTC. Protein: CAIRDVQGAYGYTF.

The chain couples TRBV7-9 to TRBJ1-5; 11 nucleotides match TRBD1. Germline CDR1 and CDR2: SEHNR and FQNEAQ (reference sequence). CDR3 length: 17 residues. With 5 bases clipped from V and 1 base from J, the junction kept 7 bases outside the gene matches. CDR3 protein: CASSHGQGAGSNQPQHF. Written as DNA, the CDR3 is TGTGCCAGCAGCCACGGACAGGGGGCTGGGAGCAATCAGCCCCAGCATTTT.

This chain uses TRBV9 with TRBJ2-5; TRBD2 agrees at 10 bases. V lost 0 bases to trimming and J lost 1 base; unmatched junction nucleotides: 3. Germline V gene data show CDR1 as SGDLS and CDR2 as YYNGEE. CDR3 size: 16 residues. The chain's CDR3 is CASSVGSGGTQETQYF. DNA for the CDR3: TGTGCCAGCAGCGTAGGTAGCGGGGGGACCCAAGAGACCCAGTACTTC.

This sequence joins TRBV11-3 and TRBJ2-7; 7 nucleotides agree with TRBD1. Trimming cost V 3 bases and J 0 bases; bases outside gene matches: 5. CDR1 is SGHNT, CDR2 YENEEA, per germline. The CDR3 loop spans 15 amino acids. CDR3 in amino acids: CASSLGQWSSYEQYF. The CDR3 nucleotides read TGTGCCAGCAGCTTGGGACAGTGGAGCTCCTACGAGCAGTACTTC.

V is TRBV7-2 and J is TRBJ1-4; D perhaps matches TRBD1 (5 bases). The V gene's germline CDR1 is SGHTA and CDR2 FQGNSA. The CDR3 spans 15 residues. Trimming removed 5 bases at V and 8 bases at J, with 18 bases between. This chain's CDR3 is CASSQRQGGSEKLFF. The CDR3 DNA reads as TGTGCCAGCAGCCAGAGGCAGGGCGGGTCGGAAAAACTGTTTTTT.

This chain joins TRBV6-2 or TRBV6-3 and TRBJ1-1, with a possible D match to TRBD1 (6 bases). The CDR3 contains 17 residues. CDR1 MNHEY and CDR2 SVGEGT come from the germline V gene. Between the trimmed V and J ends, which lost 6 bases and 5 bases, there was a span of 25 bases. The CDR3 region is CASSRPRVGGPVTEAFF. CDR3 nucleotides: TGTGCCAGCAGCCGCCCGAGGGTCGGGGGGCCGGTTACTGAAGCTTTCTTT.

This clone was counted a single time. V usage is TRBV4-1 and J usage is TRBJ2-7, with TRBD1 matching 9 bases. CDR1 is MGHRA and CDR2 is YSYEKL in the germline V gene. The CDR3 is 16 residues long. The trim removed 2 bases at V and 2 bases at J, leaving 7 bases unmatched. The CDR3 is CASSQNPGQGTYEQYF. CDR3 DNA sequence: TGCGCCAGCAGCCAAAACCCCGGACAGGGGACCTACGAGCAGTACTTC.

This sequence joins TRBV10-2 and TRBJ2-7; D is uncertain. V lost 2 bases to trimming and J lost 7 bases, with 9 bases between them. The length of the CDR3 is 12 residues. Looked up from germline, CDR1 is WSHSY and CDR2 is SAAADI. The CDR3 loop is CASSESFGEQYF. In nucleotides, the CDR3 is TGCGCCAGCAGTGAGAGCTTTGGGGAGCAGTACTTC.

The CDR3 here is CASSLEGYNQPQHF. CDR3 nucleotide sequence: TGTGCCAGCAGTTTAGAGGGTTACAATCAGCCCCAGCATTTT. This chain connects TRBV27 to TRBJ1-5; D is undetermined. This CDR3 is built from 14 residues. Germline-derived CDR1 and CDR2 are MNHEY and SMNVEV (reference sequence). Trimming stripped 2 bases from V and 3 bases from J, with 8 bases between.

The V gene is TRBV2, the J gene TRBJ2-1; a weak D match, TRBD1 (6 bases). The CDR3 has 12 amino acids. V lost 4 bases to trimming and J lost 9 bases, with 10 bases between them. The germline V gene encodes CDR1 SNHLY and CDR2 FYNNEI. CDR3 residues: CASSGLDSEQFF. The CDR3 DNA follows: TGTGCCAGCAGTGGTCTGGACAGTGAGCAGTTCTTC.

V is TRBV18 and J is TRBJ2-2; no clear D. Germline CDR1 is KGHSH and CDR2 is LQKENI. V lost 2 bases and J lost 2, with 12 bases in between. The CDR3 sequence is 16 residues long. The CDR3 reads CASSPYNGINTGELFF. CDR3 DNA: TGTGCCAGCTCACCATACAACGGCATAAACACCGGGGAGCTGTTTTTT.

The chain combines TRBV7-2 with TRBJ2-7; no reliable D call. Per germline, CDR1 SGHTA and CDR2 FQGNSA. V dropped 4 bases and J dropped 7 bases, with 14 bases sitting between them. This CDR3 region has 13 residues. As DNA, the CDR3 is TGTGCCAGCAGCTCTTTGTGGGGTAAAGAGCAGTACTTC. Translation gives CASSSLWGKEQYF.

The chain links TRBV6-1 to TRBJ1-1; D remains unclear. The CDR3 sequence is 13 residues long. CDR1 is MNHNS and CDR2 is SASEGT in the germline V gene. The germline V and J ends were trimmed by 2 bases and 4 bases, with 8 bases remaining between them. The CDR3 DNA sequence: TGTGCCAGCAGTGAACAGGCCGCCACTGAAGCTTTCTTT. Translating it yields CASSEQAATEAFF.

This clone occurred once. The chain is built from TRBV18 and TRBJ1-2; 8 nucleotides match TRBD1. The CDR3 is 14 residues long. Trimming at V came to 3 bases and at J to 8 bases, leaving 8 bases not matched to a gene. CDR1 is KGHSH and CDR2 is LQKENI in the germline V gene. The CDR3 region is CASSPVGTGNGYTF. In DNA, the CDR3 is TGTGCCAGCTCACCGGTCGGGACAGGAAACGGCTACACCTTC.